This T cell receptor (beta chain) was found in a study of metastatic and nonmetastatic thyroid tumors. About the study: From malignant and benign thyroid patients, repertoires in blood and in tumor or nodule tissue were compared.

Original analysis: Variation in CDR3 across clinicopathological groups served as the basis for constructing a distant-metastasis classifier in papillary thyroid cancer. TCRdb reprocessed the PCR reads using MiXCR. TCRdb's processing, not the study's, gives the V and J calls here. In the table there are under 45,000 clones, 35% to 45% of which are singletons. No treatment of any kind had been given to any patient before thyroid surgery. This clone was observed a handful of times. V was clipped by 1 base and J by 0 bases, with 14 bases between them. Germline V gene lookup returns CDR1 SGHRS and CDR2 YFSETQ. This CDR3 has 17 residues.

The sequence derives from a female donor with papillary thyroid cancer or a benign thyroid nodule (not recorded which). Some clones in this sample may be carry-over from other donors' samples. Sequenced sample: tumor tissue. The V call is TRBV5-1, the J call TRBJ2-1; D is ambiguous. CDR3 sequence (DNA): TGCGCCAGCAGCTTGATTCCTTGGACGAGCTCCTACAATGAGCAGTTCTTC. It translates to CASSLIPWTSSYNEQFF. The complete variable domain, with remaining parts taken from reference TRBV5-1 and TRBJ2-1, reads KAGVTQTPRYLIKTRGQQVTLSCSPISGHRSVSWYQQTPGQGLQFLFEYFSETQRNKGNFPGRFSGRQFSNSRSEMNVSTLELGDSALYLCASSLIPWTSSYNEQFFGPGTRLTVL.